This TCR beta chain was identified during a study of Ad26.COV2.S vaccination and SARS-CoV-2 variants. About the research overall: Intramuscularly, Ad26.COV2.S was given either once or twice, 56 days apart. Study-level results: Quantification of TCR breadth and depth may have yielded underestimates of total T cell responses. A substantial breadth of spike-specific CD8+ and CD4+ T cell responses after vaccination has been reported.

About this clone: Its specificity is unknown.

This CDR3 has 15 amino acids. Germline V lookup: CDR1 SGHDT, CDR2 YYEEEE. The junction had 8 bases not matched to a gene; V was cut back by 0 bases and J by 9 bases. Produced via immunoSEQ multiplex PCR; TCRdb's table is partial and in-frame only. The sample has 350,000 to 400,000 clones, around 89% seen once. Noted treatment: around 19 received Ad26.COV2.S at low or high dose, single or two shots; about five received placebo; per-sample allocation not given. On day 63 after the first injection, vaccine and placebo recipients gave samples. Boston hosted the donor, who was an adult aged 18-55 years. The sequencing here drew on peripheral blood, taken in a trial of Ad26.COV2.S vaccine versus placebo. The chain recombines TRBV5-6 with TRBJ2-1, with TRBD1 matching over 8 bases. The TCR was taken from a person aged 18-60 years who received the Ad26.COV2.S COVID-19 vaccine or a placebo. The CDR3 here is CASSLVQGAQSEQFF. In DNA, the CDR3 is TGTGCCAGCAGCTTGGTGCAGGGGGCGCAATCTGAGCAGTTCTTC.